A selection of T cell receptor beta chains follows, all from one sample in a study of blood T cells in healthy people across ages. TCRdb itself ran the 5' RACE reads through MiXCR, one entry per CDR3 protein. The sample includes roughly 730,000 distinct CDR3 sequences, approximately 60% seen only once; the top ten take roughly 25%. Sequenced input: blood. The receptors stem from a man aged 40-50 years in good health. Each CDR3 is given with its conserved first and last residue. D genes are given only for firm matches. Clone size is not always given. Where it is, it says once, few, many or a class for expanded clones.

D gene: TRBD2
V gene: TRBV5-4
J gene: TRBJ2-5
clone size: .
CDR3 protein: CASSPARLAGDEQYF
CDR3 DNA: TGTGCCAGCAGCCCCGCTCGGCTAGCGGGAGATGAGCAGTACTTC

D gene: .
V gene: TRBV18
J gene: TRBJ1-5
clone size: .
CDR3 protein: CASSPYPRGAPGQPQHF
CDR3 DNA: TGTGCCAGCTCACCGTACCCTAGGGGGGCTCCGGGTCAGCCCCAGCATTTT

D gene: .
V gene: TRBV11-3
J gene: TRBJ2-1
clone size: .
CDR3 protein: CASSLDGTRILNEQFF
CDR3 DNA: TGTGCCAGCAGCTTAGACGGAACCCGGATCTTGAATGAGCAGTTCTTC

D gene: .
V gene: TRBV7-2
J gene: TRBJ2-3
clone size: .
CDR3 protein: CASSHSEAGGTDTQYF
CDR3 DNA: TGTGCCAGCAGCCATTCGGAAGCGGGTGGCACAGATACGCAGTATTTT

D gene: TRBD1
V gene: TRBV20-1
J gene: TRBJ2-3
clone size: .
CDR3 protein: CSARLGQGIDTQYF
CDR3 DNA: TGCAGTGCTAGGCTGGGACAGGGGATAGATACGCAGTATTTT

D gene: .
V gene: TRBV7-9
J gene: TRBJ2-7
clone size: few
CDR3 protein: CASSDDRTPYEQYF
CDR3 DNA: TGTGCCAGCAGCGACGACAGAACTCCCTACGAGCAGTACTTC

D gene: .
V gene: TRBV5-1
J gene: TRBJ1-6
clone size: .
CDR3 protein: CASSSERSSSPLHF
CDR3 DNA: TGCGCCAGCAGCTCCGAAAGGAGTAGTTCACCCCTCCACTTT

D gene: .
V gene: TRBV27
J gene: TRBJ2-3
clone size: .
CDR3 protein: CASSLNGRWADTQYF
CDR3 DNA: TGCGCCAGCAGTCTCAACGGGAGATGGGCAGATACGCAGTATTTT

D gene: TRBD2
V gene: TRBV20-1
J gene: TRBJ2-4
clone size: .
CDR3 protein: CSASRLAGHNEQYF
CDR3 DNA: TGCAGTGCTAGTCGACTAGCGGGACATAATGAGCAGTACTTC

D gene: .
V gene: TRBV12-3/TRBV12-4
J gene: TRBJ1-3
clone size: .
CDR3 protein: CASSLVAGFGSGNTIYF
CDR3 DNA: TGTGCCAGCAGTTTAGTGGCGGGCTTCGGGTCTGGAAACACCATATATTTT

D gene: .
V gene: TRBV29-1
J gene: TRBJ1-1
clone size: .
CDR3 protein: CSGNGLDTEAFF
CDR3 DNA: TGCAGCGGGAACGGGCTTGACACTGAAGCTTTCTTT

D gene: .
V gene: TRBV27
J gene: TRBJ2-7
clone size: .
CDR3 protein: CASSFHTSYEQYF
CDR3 DNA: TGTGCCAGCAGTTTTCACACCTCCTACGAGCAGTACTTC

D gene: .
V gene: TRBV7-2
J gene: TRBJ2-1
clone size: .
CDR3 protein: CASSLGGQSYNEQFF
CDR3 DNA: TGTGCCAGCAGCTTAGGCGGGCAGTCCTACAATGAGCAGTTCTTC

D gene: .
V gene: TRBV6-5
J gene: TRBJ2-1
clone size: .
CDR3 protein: CASSTSWGALSNEQFF
CDR3 DNA: TGTGCCAGCAGTACCTCTTGGGGGGCGCTTAGCAATGAGCAGTTCTTC

D gene: TRBD1
V gene: TRBV7-2
J gene: TRBJ2-5
clone size: few
CDR3 protein: CASSLLGGDRGQTQYF
CDR3 DNA: TGTGCCAGCAGCTTATTAGGAGGAGACAGGGGCCAGACCCAGTACTTC

D gene: .
V gene: TRBV29-1
J gene: TRBJ2-7
clone size: few
CDR3 protein: CSVSLFNYEQYF
CDR3 DNA: TGCAGCGTTAGTCTTTTTAACTACGAGCAGTACTTC

D gene: .
V gene: TRBV15
J gene: TRBJ2-3
clone size: .
CDR3 protein: CATSRVASSTDTQYF
CDR3 DNA: TGTGCCACCAGCAGAGTGGCGTCTAGCACAGATACGCAGTATTTT

D gene: .
V gene: TRBV2
J gene: TRBJ2-7
clone size: few
CDR3 protein: CASRSRRTYGTSEVAGEQYF
CDR3 DNA: TGTGCCAGCAGGTCGAGGAGGACCTACGGCACGTCAGAGGTCGCAGGGGAGCAGTACTTC

D gene: TRBD2
V gene: TRBV6-1
J gene: TRBJ2-1
clone size: few
CDR3 protein: CASSERGLAGYNEQFF
CDR3 DNA: TGTGCCAGCAGTGAGAGAGGACTAGCGGGATACAATGAGCAGTTCTTC

D gene: TRBD2
V gene: TRBV20-1
J gene: TRBJ2-5
clone size: .
CDR3 protein: CSARDHPGLAEETQYF
CDR3 DNA: TGCAGTGCTAGAGACCACCCGGGGCTAGCGGAAGAGACCCAGTACTTC

D gene: TRBD2
V gene: TRBV4-3
J gene: TRBJ2-7
clone size: few
CDR3 protein: CASSQDRTSGWYEQYF
CDR3 DNA: TGCGCCAGCAGCCAAGACCGGACTAGCGGGTGGTACGAGCAGTACTTC

D gene: .
V gene: TRBV20-1
J gene: TRBJ1-2
clone size: few
CDR3 protein: CSARDWADYGYTF
CDR3 DNA: TGCAGTGCTAGAGATTGGGCCGACTATGGCTACACCTTC

D gene: .
V gene: TRBV13
J gene: TRBJ2-1
clone size: .
CDR3 protein: CASSSRDSYLHEQFF
CDR3 DNA: TGTGCCAGCAGCTCCCGGGACTCCTACCTCCATGAGCAGTTCTTC

D gene: .
V gene: TRBV20-1
J gene: TRBJ2-6
clone size: .
CDR3 protein: CSARRGSSGANVLTF
CDR3 DNA: TGCAGTGCTAGGAGGGGTAGCTCTGGGGCCAACGTCCTGACTTTC

D gene: .
V gene: TRBV7-2
J gene: TRBJ1-6
clone size: .
CDR3 protein: CASSPRTWESPLHF
CDR3 DNA: TGTGCCAGCAGCCCTCGGACTTGGGAATCACCCCTCCACTTT

D gene: .
V gene: TRBV5-1
J gene: TRBJ2-2
clone size: few
CDR3 protein: CASSLAPQGSDGELFF
CDR3 DNA: TGCGCCAGCAGCTTGGCCCCCCAGGGAAGCGACGGGGAGCTGTTTTTT

D gene: .
V gene: TRBV6-5
J gene: TRBJ1-2
clone size: .
CDR3 protein: CASRDGGLTRDYGYTF
CDR3 DNA: TGTGCCAGCAGGGACGGAGGACTCACCCGGGACTATGGCTACACCTTC

D gene: .
V gene: TRBV6-2/TRBV6-3
J gene: TRBJ2-5
clone size: few
CDR3 protein: CASSYLSGHGGETQYF
CDR3 DNA: TGTGCCAGCAGTTACCTATCAGGACACGGAGGCGAGACCCAGTACTTC

D gene: .
V gene: TRBV6-2/TRBV6-3
J gene: TRBJ2-1
clone size: .
CDR3 protein: CASRLVGGGISYNEQFF
CDR3 DNA: TGTGCCAGCCGACTTGTTGGGGGAGGAATCTCCTACAATGAGCAGTTCTTC

D gene: .
V gene: TRBV6-1
J gene: TRBJ2-7
clone size: .
CDR3 protein: CASSEGSAYEQYF
CDR3 DNA: TGTGCCAGCAGTGAGGGGTCCGCCTACGAGCAGTACTTC

D gene: .
V gene: TRBV5-1
J gene: TRBJ2-5
clone size: many
CDR3 protein: CASSLQGGQETQYF
CDR3 DNA: TGTGCCAGCAGCCTACAGGGGGGGCAAGAGACCCAGTACTTC

D gene: .
V gene: TRBV7-2
J gene: TRBJ1-1
clone size: .
CDR3 protein: CASRMNTEAFF
CDR3 DNA: TGTGCCAGCAGGATGAACACTGAAGCTTTCTTT

D gene: TRBD1
V gene: TRBV2
J gene: TRBJ2-7
clone size: .
CDR3 protein: CASSEGGQGFDEQYF
CDR3 DNA: TGTGCCAGCAGTGAAGGGGGACAGGGGTTTGATGAGCAGTACTTC

D gene: TRBD1
V gene: TRBV29-1
J gene: TRBJ1-2
clone size: .
CDR3 protein: CSVEGQGAYYGYTF
CDR3 DNA: TGCAGCGTTGAAGGACAGGGGGCCTACTATGGCTACACCTTC

D gene: .
V gene: TRBV25-1
J gene: TRBJ2-7
clone size: .
CDR3 protein: CASSPRQYNEQYF
CDR3 DNA: TGTGCCAGCAGTCCAAGACAGTACAATGAGCAGTACTTC

D gene: .
V gene: TRBV12-3/TRBV12-4
J gene: TRBJ2-3
clone size: .
CDR3 protein: CASRHNLAGDTQYF
CDR3 DNA: TGTGCCAGCAGACACAACCTCGCTGGGGATACGCAGTATTTT

D gene: .
V gene: TRBV29-1
J gene: TRBJ2-1
clone size: .
CDR3 protein: CSVGGGGSGDEQFF
CDR3 DNA: TGCAGCGTAGGGGGAGGCGGATCCGGCGATGAGCAGTTCTTC

D gene: TRBD2
V gene: TRBV20-1
J gene: TRBJ2-3
clone size: few
CDR3 protein: CSASPLAGVSDTQYF
CDR3 DNA: TGCAGTGCTAGTCCCCTAGCGGGAGTCTCAGATACGCAGTATTTT

D gene: .
V gene: TRBV11-2
J gene: TRBJ2-1
clone size: .
CDR3 protein: CASSGGGQETQFF
CDR3 DNA: TGTGCCAGCTCAGGAGGGGGGCAAGAGACCCAGTTCTTC

D gene: .
V gene: TRBV24-1
J gene: TRBJ2-1
clone size: .
CDR3 protein: CATSDPTGISYNEQFF
CDR3 DNA: TGTGCCACCAGTGATCCCACAGGGATCTCCTACAATGAGCAGTTCTTC

D gene: .
V gene: TRBV20-1
J gene: TRBJ2-1
clone size: .
CDR3 protein: CSARGREFDNEQFF
CDR3 DNA: TGCAGTGCTAGAGGACGGGAGTTCGACAATGAGCAGTTCTTC